The clone carrying this TCR beta chain was picked up a small number of times. This record comes from a study of cytomegalovirus exposure and HLA in healthy donors. Study background: Among 150 million to 200 million T cells, an earlier analysis found around 100 million unique TCR beta sequences.

A multiplex PCR was run with 60 Vbeta primers and 13 Jbeta primers. Profiling relied on immunoSEQ multiplex PCR, and the TCRdb table lists in-frame clones only, not all of them. The sample includes approximately 170,000 clones, 75% of them seen just once. The CDR3 consists of 18 residues. Germline V gives CDR1 SGHAT, CDR2 FQNNGV. The V and J ends lost 5 bases and 0 bases, in that order; junction bases with no gene match: 4. The TCR comes from a male donor in good health and CMV-seronegative. Sequenced input: PBMCs. The chain employs TRBV11-2 and TRBJ2-6; 13 bases agree with TRBD2. The CDR3 is CASSLRTSGGSGANVLTF. The CDR3 nucleotides read TGTGCCAGCAGCCTCAGGACTAGCGGGGGCTCTGGGGCCAACGTCCTGACTTTC. The full variable domain, rest sourced from reference TRBV11-2 and TRBJ2-6, is EAGVAQSPRYKIIEKRQSVAFWCNPISGHATLYWYQQILGQGPKLLIQFQNNGVVDDSQLPKDRFSAERLKGVDSTLKIQPAKLEDSAVYLCASSLRTSGGSGANVLTFGAGSRLTVL.